A single sample gave rise to the 14 T cell receptor beta chains below, sequenced in a study of cytomegalovirus exposure and HLA in healthy donors. The PCR was carried out with 60 Vbeta primers and 13 Jbeta primers. Sequencing was performed with immunoSEQ multiplex PCR; in TCRdb, only in-frame clones are kept and a portion is missing. Of 150,000 to 200,000 clones in the sample, 80% were seen once. What was sequenced was PBMCs. These TCRs come from a boy under 18 in good health and CMV-seronegative.

The chain has TRBV27 and TRBJ2-2; 12 bases map to TRBD1. This CDR3 has 16 residues. J was trimmed by 7 bases and V by 6 bases; bases with no gene match: 9. CDR1 MNHEY and CDR2 SMNVEV come from the germline V gene (reference sequence). CDR3 nucleotides: TGTGCCAGCAGCCCTTGGGACAGGGGGCGTTTCGGGGAGCTGTTTTTT. Protein product: CASSPWDRGRFGELFF.

The rearrangement joins TRBV10-3 to TRBJ2-2; possible D gene TRBD2, 6 bases. Trimming pared 4 bases from V and 5 bases from J, leaving 14 bases between. CDR1 ENHRY and CDR2 SYGVKD come from the germline V gene. The CDR3 has 15 amino acids. The chain's CDR3 is CAISVRDSGTGELFF. DNA for the CDR3: TGTGCCATCAGTGTCCGGGACTCCGGGACCGGGGAGCTGTTTTTT.

V and J are TRBV27 and TRBJ1-1; D remains ambiguous. CDR1 and CDR2 from the germline V gene are MNHEY and SMNVEV (reference sequence). Trimming removed 2 bases at V and 1 base at J, with 5 bases between. The CDR3 length is 13 residues. CDR3 DNA: TGTGCCAGCAGTTTAGGGCAGAACACTGAAGCTTTCTTT. Its protein product is CASSLGQNTEAFF.

V and J are TRBV7-2 and TRBJ1-1; 10 nucleotides align to TRBD1. V shed 5 bases and J 3 bases; nucleotides not matched to a gene: 6. There are 15 residues in the CDR3. Germline-derived CDR1 and CDR2 are SGHTA and FQGNSA. The CDR3 DNA reads as TGTGCCAGCAGCCGACGACAGGGGGCGGACACTGAAGCTTTCTTT. This encodes CASSRRQGADTEAFF.

The V and J genes are TRBV14 and TRBJ2-7; the D gene is possibly TRBD1 (6 bases). This CDR3 comprises 14 residues. The germline V gene encodes CDR1 SGHDN and CDR2 FVKESK. V gave up 1 base and J gave up 4 bases, with 11 bases separating them. CDR3 sequence reads: CASSQAGARYEQYF. In DNA form, the CDR3 reads TGTGCCAGCAGCCAAGCAGGGGCGCGGTACGAGCAGTACTTC.

V and J are TRBV6-1 and TRBJ1-1; D gene uncertain. Germline assignment: CDR1 MNHNS and CDR2 SASEGT. Trimming pared 8 bases from V and 0 bases from J, leaving 13 bases between. This CDR3 contains 14 residues. CDR3: CASATMEVNTEAFF. Here the CDR3 DNA reads TGTGCCAGCGCTACAATGGAGGTGAACACTGAAGCTTTCTTT.

This clone was recorded once. This chain's CDR3 is CASSFLSGTGLYNEQFF. For the CDR3, the DNA is TGTGCCAGCAGCTTTTTGTCCGGGACAGGGCTATACAATGAGCAGTTCTTC. V usage is TRBV27 and J usage is TRBJ2-1; 9 bases fit TRBD1. V lost 6 bases, J lost 4 bases, and 13 bases stayed unmatched. Germline V gene data show CDR1 as MNHEY and CDR2 as SMNVEV (reference sequence). This CDR3 has 17 amino acids.

This clone was seen once. The rearrangement links TRBV30 to TRBJ1-2, with 7 bases that match TRBD1. The CDR3 is 13 amino acids. V lost 6 bases to trimming and J lost 8 bases; unmatched junction nucleotides: 12. Looked up from germline, CDR1 is GTSNPN and CDR2 is SVGIG (reference sequence). The CDR3 region has the DNA TGTGCCTGCAGCGTCGACAGGGCGAGAGGCTACACCTTC. Encoded protein: CACSVDRARGYTF. The variable domain in full, with the rest retrieved from reference TRBV30 and TRBJ1-2, is SQTIHQWPATLVQPVGSPLSLECTVEGTSNPNLYWYRQAAGRGLQLLFYSVGIGQISSEVPQNLSASRPQDRQFILSSKKLLLSDSGFYLCACSVDRARGYTFGSGTRLTVV.

This chain uses TRBV5-1 with TRBJ2-5, with TRBD1 identical over 8 bases. CDR3 size: 16 residues. The germline gives CDR1 SGHRS, CDR2 YFSETQ. The V and J ends lost 4 bases and 3 bases, in that order; junction bases with no gene match: 11. The CDR3 region has the DNA TGCGCCAGCAGCCTCATGGGCAGGGGGCCCGAAGAGACCCAGTACTTC. This gives the protein CASSLMGRGPEETQYF.

This sequence joins TRBV6-6 and TRBJ1-4; D is perhaps TRBD1 (6 bases). CDR1 is MNHNY and CDR2 is SVGAGI in the germline V gene (reference sequence). The CDR3 is 15 amino acids. Deletions cut 5 bases from V and 5 bases from J, with 15 bases between. The CDR3 loop is CASSPDRPANEKLFF. CDR3 nucleotides: TGTGCCAGCAGTCCCGACAGGCCGGCCAATGAAAAACTGTTTTTT.

The CDR3 nucleotides are TGTGCCAGCAGCTTAGCGGGAGTAAGGACCGGGGAGCTGTTTTTT. Protein sequence: CASSLAGVRTGELFF. The chain carries TRBV7-9 and TRBJ2-2, with D tentatively TRBD2 (5 bases). Germline V lookup: CDR1 SEHNR, CDR2 FQNEAQ (reference sequence). This CDR3 is built from 15 residues. V shed 0 bases and J shed 5 bases, with 10 bases lying between them.

The rearrangement joins TRBV6-1 to TRBJ1-2; tentatively, D is TRBD1 (5 bases). Trimming left V 4 bases short and J 8 bases short, with 14 bases between. From germline, CDR1 is MNHNS and CDR2 SASEGT. CDR3 length equals 13 residues. CDR3 in amino acids: CASSVAREGGYTF. The CDR3 DNA sequence: TGTGCCAGCAGTGTTGCCAGGGAGGGCGGCTACACCTTC.

The chain recombines TRBV4-1 with TRBJ1-1; D is possibly TRBD1 (5 bases). Germline V gene lookup returns CDR1 MGHRA and CDR2 YSYEKL. Trimming pared 1 base from V and 7 bases from J, leaving 10 bases between. CDR3 length: 13 residues. Written as DNA, the CDR3 is TGCGCCAGCAGCCAAGTCCAGGGAATTGAAGCTTTCTTT. Translated, it gives CASSQVQGIEAFF.

The chain has TRBV27 and TRBJ2-1; 10 nucleotides line up with TRBD1. This CDR3 spans 16 amino acids. Germline-derived CDR1 and CDR2 are MNHEY and SMNVEV (reference sequence). V was clipped by 5 bases and J by 5 bases; unmatched bases: 9. The CDR3 DNA is TGTGCCAGCAGTCCAGGGACAGGGGCTTACAACAATGAGCAGTTCTTC. The encoded protein is CASSPGTGAYNNEQFF.